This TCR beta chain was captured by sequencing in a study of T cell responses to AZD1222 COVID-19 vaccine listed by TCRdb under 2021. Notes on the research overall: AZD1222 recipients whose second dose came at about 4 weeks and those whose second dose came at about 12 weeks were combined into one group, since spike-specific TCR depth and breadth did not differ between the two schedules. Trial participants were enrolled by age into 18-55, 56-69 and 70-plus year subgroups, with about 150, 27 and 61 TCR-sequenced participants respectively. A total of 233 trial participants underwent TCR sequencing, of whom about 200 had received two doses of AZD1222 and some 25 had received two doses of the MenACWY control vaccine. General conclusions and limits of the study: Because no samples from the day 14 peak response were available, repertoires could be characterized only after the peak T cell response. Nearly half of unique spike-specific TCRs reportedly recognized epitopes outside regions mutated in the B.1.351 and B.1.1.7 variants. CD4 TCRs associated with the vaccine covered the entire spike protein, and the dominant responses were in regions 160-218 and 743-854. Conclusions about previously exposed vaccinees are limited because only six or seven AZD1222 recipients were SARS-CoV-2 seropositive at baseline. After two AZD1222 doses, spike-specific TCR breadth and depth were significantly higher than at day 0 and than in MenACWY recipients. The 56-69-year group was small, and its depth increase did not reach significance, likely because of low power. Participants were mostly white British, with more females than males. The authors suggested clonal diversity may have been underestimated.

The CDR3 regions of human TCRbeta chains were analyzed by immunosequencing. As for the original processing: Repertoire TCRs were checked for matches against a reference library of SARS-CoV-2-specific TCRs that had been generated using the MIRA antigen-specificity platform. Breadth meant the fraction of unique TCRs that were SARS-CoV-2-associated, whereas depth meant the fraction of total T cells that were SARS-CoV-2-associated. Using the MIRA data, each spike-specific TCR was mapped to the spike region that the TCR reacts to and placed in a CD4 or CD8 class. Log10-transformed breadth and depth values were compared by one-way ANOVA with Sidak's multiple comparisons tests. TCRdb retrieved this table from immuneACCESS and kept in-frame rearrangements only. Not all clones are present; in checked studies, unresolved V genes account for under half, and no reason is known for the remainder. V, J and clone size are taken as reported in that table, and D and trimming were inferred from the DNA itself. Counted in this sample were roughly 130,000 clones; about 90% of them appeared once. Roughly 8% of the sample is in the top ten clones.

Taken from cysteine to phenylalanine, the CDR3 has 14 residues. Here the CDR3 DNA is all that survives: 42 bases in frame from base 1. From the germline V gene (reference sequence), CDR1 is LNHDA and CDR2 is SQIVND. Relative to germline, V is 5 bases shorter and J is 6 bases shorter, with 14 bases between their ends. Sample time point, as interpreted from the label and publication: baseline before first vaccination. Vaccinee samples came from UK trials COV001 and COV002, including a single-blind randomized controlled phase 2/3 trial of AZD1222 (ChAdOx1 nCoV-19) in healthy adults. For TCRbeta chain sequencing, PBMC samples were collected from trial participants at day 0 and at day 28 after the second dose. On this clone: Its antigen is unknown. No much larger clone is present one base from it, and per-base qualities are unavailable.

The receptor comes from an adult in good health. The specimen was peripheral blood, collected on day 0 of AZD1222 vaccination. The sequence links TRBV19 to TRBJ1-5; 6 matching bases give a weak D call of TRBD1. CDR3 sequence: CASSGGGKSQPQHF. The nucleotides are TGTGCCAGTAGTGGCGGGGGCAAGAGTCAGCCCCAGCATTTT.